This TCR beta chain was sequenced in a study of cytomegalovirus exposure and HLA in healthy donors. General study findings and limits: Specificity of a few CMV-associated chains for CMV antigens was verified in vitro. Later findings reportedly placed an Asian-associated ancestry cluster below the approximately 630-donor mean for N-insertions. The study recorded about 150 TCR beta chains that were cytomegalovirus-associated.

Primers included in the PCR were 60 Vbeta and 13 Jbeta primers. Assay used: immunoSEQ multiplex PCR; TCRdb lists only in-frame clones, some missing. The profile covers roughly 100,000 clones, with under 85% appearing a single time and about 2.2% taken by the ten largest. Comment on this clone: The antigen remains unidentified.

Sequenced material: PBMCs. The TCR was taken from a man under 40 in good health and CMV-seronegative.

The CDR3 region is CARQGQDYGYTF. The DNA of the CDR3 is TGTGCCCGACAGGGACAAGACTATGGCTACACCTTC. The chain has TRBV30 and TRBJ1-2; 7 positions match TRBD1. Trimming cost V 8 bases and J 3 bases; bases outside gene matches: 6. The CDR3 totals 12 residues. Germline loops: CDR1 GTSNPN, CDR2 SVGIG (reference sequence). The whole variable domain, remainder taken from reference TRBV30 and TRBJ1-2, is SQTIHQWPATLVQPVGSPLSLECTVEGTSNPNLYWYRQAAGRGLQLLFYSVGIGQISSEVPQNLSASRPQDRQFILSSKKLLLSDSGFYLCARQGQDYGYTFGSGTRLTVV.